This T cell receptor beta chain came from a study of response to subunit inactivated influenza vaccine. In this sample, this clonotype turned up many times. Its cognate antigen is unknown. CDR3 length: 14 amino acids. Germline CDR1 SQVTM, CDR2 ANQGSEA. Deletions cut 2 bases from V and 3 bases from J, with 10 bases between. TCRdb recomputed calls from the RT-PCR reads with MiXCR, one row per CDR3 protein. The repertoire consists of 550,000 to 800,000 distinct CDR3 sequences, with around 14% occurring once and the leading ten covering 5.5% to 7%. Whole-study results and caveats: A suggestion made by the authors is that each seasonal influenza vaccination recruits few new T cells.

This rearrangement joins TRBV29-1 to TRBJ2-2, with D perhaps TRBD2 (5 bases). The sample in question was PBMCs from blood, obtained approximately 15 days before vaccination. The clonotype originates from a man in his forties or fifties who received an inactivated influenza vaccine. Here the CDR3 reads CSVEYLADTGELFF. CDR3 DNA: TGCAGCGTTGAATATCTAGCAGACACCGGGGAGCTGTTTTTT.